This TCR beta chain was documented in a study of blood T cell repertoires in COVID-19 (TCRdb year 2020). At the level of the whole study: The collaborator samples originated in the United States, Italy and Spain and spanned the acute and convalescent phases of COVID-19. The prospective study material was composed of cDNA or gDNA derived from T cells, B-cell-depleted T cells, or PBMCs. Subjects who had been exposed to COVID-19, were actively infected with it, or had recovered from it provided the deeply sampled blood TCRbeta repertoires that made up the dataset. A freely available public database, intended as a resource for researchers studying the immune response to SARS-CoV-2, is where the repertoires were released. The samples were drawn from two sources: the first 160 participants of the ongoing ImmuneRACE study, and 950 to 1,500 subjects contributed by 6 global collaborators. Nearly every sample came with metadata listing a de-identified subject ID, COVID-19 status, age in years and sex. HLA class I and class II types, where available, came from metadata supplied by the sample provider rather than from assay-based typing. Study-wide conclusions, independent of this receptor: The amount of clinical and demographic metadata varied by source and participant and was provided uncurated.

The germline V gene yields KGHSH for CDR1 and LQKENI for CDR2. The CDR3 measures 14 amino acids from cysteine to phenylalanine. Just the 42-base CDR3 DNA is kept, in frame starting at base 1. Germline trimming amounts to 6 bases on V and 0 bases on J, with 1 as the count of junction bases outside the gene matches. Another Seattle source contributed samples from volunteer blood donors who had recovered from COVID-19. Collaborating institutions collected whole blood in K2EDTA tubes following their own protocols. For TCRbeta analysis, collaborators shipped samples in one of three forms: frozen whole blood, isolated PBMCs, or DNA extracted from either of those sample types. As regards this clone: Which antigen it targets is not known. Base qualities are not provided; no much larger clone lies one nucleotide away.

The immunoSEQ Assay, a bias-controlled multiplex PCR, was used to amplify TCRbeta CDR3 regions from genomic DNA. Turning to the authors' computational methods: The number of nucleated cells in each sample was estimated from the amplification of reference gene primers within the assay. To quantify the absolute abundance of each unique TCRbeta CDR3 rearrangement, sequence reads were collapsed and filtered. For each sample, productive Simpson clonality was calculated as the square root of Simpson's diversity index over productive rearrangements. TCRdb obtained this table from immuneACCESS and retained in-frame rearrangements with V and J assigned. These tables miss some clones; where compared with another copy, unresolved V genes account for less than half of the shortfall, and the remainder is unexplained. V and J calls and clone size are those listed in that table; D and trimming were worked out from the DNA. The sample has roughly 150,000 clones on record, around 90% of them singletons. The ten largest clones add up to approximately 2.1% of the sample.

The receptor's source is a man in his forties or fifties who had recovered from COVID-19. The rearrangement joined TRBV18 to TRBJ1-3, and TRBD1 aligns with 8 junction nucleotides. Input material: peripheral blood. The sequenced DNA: TGTGCCAGCTCCGGGACAGGCTCTGGAAACACCATATATTTT. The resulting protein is CASSGTGSGNTIYF.